This T cell receptor beta chain derives from a study of blood T cell repertoires in COVID-19. The CDR3 totals 14 residues. The ends were cut back, 4 bases at V and 6 bases at J, with 13 bases in the middle. Looked up from germline, CDR1 is SGHNT and CDR2 is YENEEA. Methods used by the authors: The assay estimated nucleated cells by amplifying reference gene primers. Generated by immunoSEQ multiplex PCR, the TCRdb table keeps only in-frame clones and is missing some. V and J calls and clone size follow that table, whereas D and trimming were derived from the DNA. The top ten hold 0.75% to 0.9% of the sample, which has roughly 500,000 clones, roughly 89% seen once. Followed longitudinally, the Seattle patients had been enrolled during active infection.

The source is a man between 18 and 29 years old with COVID-19, enrolled during active disease. The chain uses TRBV11-3 and TRBJ1-5; tentatively, D is TRBD1 (5 bases). Sequenced sample: peripheral blood. The CDR3 DNA follows: TGTGCCAGCAGCTCGACTTTTAGGGGTCAGCCCCAGCATTTT. Amino acid sequence: CASSSTFRGQPQHF.